These T cell receptor beta chains were read from a single sample in a study of blood T cell repertoires in COVID-19. TCRdb's table, derived via immunoSEQ multiplex PCR, lists solely in-frame clones and lacks some. The sample includes approximately 180,000 clones, 70% to 90% of them seen just once. The sample was peripheral blood. These receptors came from a man aged 60 to 69 with active or convalescent COVID-19. Both conserved end residues are part of each CDR3. A D gene is named only where the DNA matches it firmly. The size entry is marked missing in some rows and otherwise reads once, few, many or a size class.

NA	TRBJ2-1	few	13	TRBV6-5	TGTGCCAGCAGGAAGACAGGCTCCAATGAGCAGTTCTTC	CASRKTGSNEQFF
NA	TRBJ1-2	once	15	TRBV6-4	TGTGCCAGCAGCCCGACTGGTATAGACCCCTATGGCTACACCTTC	CASSPTGIDPYGYTF
TRBD1	TRBJ2-7	NA	14	TRBV11-2	TGTGCCAGCAGTTATACAGGGGGGTCCTACGAGCAGTACTTC	CASSYTGGSYEQYF
TRBD1	TRBJ2-1	NA	15	TRBV13	TGTGCCAGCCGAAACCACAGGGGGCGTTTGAATGAGCAGTTCTTC	CASRNHRGRLNEQFF
NA	TRBJ1-6	NA	12	TRBV11-2	TGTGCCAGCAGCCCCGGGTCTTCACCCCTCCACTTT	CASSPGSSPLHF
NA	TRBJ1-1	NA	13	TRBV12-3/TRBV12-4	TGTGCCAGCAGTCCCCGGGGGGACACTGAAGCTTTCTTT	CASSPRGDTEAFF
TRBD1	TRBJ1-1	NA	15	TRBV28	TGTGCCAGCAGACCATACGGGACAGGGAACACTGAAGCTTTCTTT	CASRPYGTGNTEAFF
NA	TRBJ2-4	NA	14	TRBV4-2	TGTGCCAGCAGCCAAGGACTAGCCAAAAACATTCAGTACTTC	CASSQGLAKNIQYF
TRBD1	TRBJ1-5	NA	18	TRBV19	TGTGCCAGTAGTATGGAGTCCGGGACAGGGTCAAGCAATCAGCCCCAGCATTTT	CASSMESGTGSSNQPQHF
NA	TRBJ1-1	NA	14	TRBV5-1	TGCGCCAGCAGCTCTAGACAGCCAGGCGCTGAAGCTTTCTTT	CASSSRQPGAEAFF
TRBD1	TRBJ1-2	NA	13	TRBV4-1	TGCGCCAGCAGACAAACGTCGACAGGGGCCGGAGTCTTC	CASRQTSTGAGVF
TRBD1	TRBJ1-2	NA	11	TRBV3-1/TRBV3-2	TGTGCCAGCAGCTTAGGGACAGGGGTCACCTTC	CASSLGTGVTF
NA	TRBJ2-2	NA	16	TRBV3-1/TRBV3-2	TGTGCCAGCAGCCAAGTATCTGGAGACGCCCCCGGGGAGCTGTTTTTT	CASSQVSGDAPGELFF
NA	TRBJ1-5	few	14	TRBV4-1	TGCGCCAGCAGCCAATTGAGGGCCTTGGAGCCCCAGCATTTT	CASSQLRALEPQHF
NA	TRBJ2-3	NA	13	TRBV10-1	TGCGCCAGCAGCCCCGGGGGCACAGATACGCAGTATTTT	CASSPGGTDTQYF
TRBD1	TRBJ1-1	NA	13	TRBV2	TGTGCCGTACAGGGGGCCTGGAACACTGAAGCTTTCTTT	CAVQGAWNTEAFF
NA	TRBJ1-3	NA	16	TRBV9	TGTGCCAGCAGCCCCAGTCAGGGCCCGTCTGGAAACACCATATATTTT	CASSPSQGPSGNTIYF
NA	TRBJ1-1	NA	18	TRBV28	TGTGCCAGCAGTCCCTCACACAGGACCCCTCAGGCGCACACTGAAGCTTTCTTT	CASSPSHRTPQAHTEAFF
NA	TRBJ1-6	NA	15	TRBV11-2	TGTGCCAGCAGGTACCGGAGCTCCTATAATTCACCCCTCCACTTT	CASRYRSSYNSPLHF
TRBD1	TRBJ2-5	NA	14	TRBV5-1	TGCGCCAGCAGCTGGACAGGGAAGGGGGAGACCCAGTACTTC	CASSWTGKGETQYF
NA	TRBJ2-2	NA	15	TRBV6-5	TGTGCCAGCAGTCCTCCGGGACAGAACACCGGGGAGCTGTTTTTT	CASSPPGQNTGELFF
TRBD1	TRBJ1-2	NA	14	TRBV3-1/TRBV3-2	TGTGCCAGCAGCCGACAGGGGGTAGGCTATGGCTACACCTTC	CASSRQGVGYGYTF
NA	TRBJ2-7	NA	14	TRBV5-8	TGTGCCAGCAGCATGCCGACAGTTCTGCGCGAGCAGTACTTC	CASSMPTVLREQYF
TRBD2	TRBJ2-1	NA	18	TRBV5-1	TGCGCCAGCAGCTTGGCCTGGACTAGCGGATTCTCCTACAATGAGCAGTTCTTC	CASSLAWTSGFSYNEQFF
TRBD1	TRBJ1-1	NA	14	TRBV6-5	TGTGCCAGCAGTCTTCAACAAGGGGGCGCTGAAGCTTTCTTT	CASSLQQGGAEAFF
NA	TRBJ2-6	once	20	TRBV9	TGTGCCAGCAGCGTATTACCATCAGGACAGATCAGCTCTGGGGCCAACGTCCTGACTTTC	CASSVLPSGQISSGANVLTF